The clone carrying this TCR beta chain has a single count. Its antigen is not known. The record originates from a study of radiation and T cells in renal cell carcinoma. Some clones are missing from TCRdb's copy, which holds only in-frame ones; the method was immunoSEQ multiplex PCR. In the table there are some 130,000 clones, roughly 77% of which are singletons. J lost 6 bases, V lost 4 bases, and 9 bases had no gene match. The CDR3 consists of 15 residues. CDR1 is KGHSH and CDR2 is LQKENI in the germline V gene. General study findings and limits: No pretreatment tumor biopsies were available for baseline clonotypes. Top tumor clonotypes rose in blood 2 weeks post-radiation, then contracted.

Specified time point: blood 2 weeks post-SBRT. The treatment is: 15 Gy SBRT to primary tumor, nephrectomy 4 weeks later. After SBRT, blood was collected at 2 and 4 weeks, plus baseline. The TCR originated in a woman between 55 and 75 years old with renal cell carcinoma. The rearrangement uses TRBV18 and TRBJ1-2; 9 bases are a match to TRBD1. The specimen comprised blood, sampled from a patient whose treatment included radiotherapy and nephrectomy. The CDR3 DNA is TGTGCCAGCTCACGCCTTGGACAGGGGACGGATGGCTACACCTTC. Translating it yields CASSRLGQGTDGYTF.